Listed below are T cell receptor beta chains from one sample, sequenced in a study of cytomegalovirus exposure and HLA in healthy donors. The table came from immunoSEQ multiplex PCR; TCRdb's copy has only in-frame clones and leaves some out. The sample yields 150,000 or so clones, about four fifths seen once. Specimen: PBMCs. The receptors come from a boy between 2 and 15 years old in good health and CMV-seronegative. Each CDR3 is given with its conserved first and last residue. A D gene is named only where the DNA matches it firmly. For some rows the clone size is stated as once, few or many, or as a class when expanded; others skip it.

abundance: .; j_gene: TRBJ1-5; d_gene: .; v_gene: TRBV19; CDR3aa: CASSSPPGVASNQPQHF; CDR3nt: TGTGCCAGTAGTTCCCCTCCAGGTGTTGCTAGCAATCAGCCCCAGCATTTT
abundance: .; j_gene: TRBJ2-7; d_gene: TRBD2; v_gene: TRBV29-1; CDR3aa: CSVEGTSGTSGRTYEQYF; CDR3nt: TGCAGCGTTGAGGGAACCTCCGGGACTAGCGGGAGGACGTACGAGCAGTACTTC
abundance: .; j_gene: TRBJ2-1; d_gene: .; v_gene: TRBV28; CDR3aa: CAILGDPPYNEQFF; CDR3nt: TGTGCCATCTTAGGAGATCCCCCCTACAATGAGCAGTTCTTC
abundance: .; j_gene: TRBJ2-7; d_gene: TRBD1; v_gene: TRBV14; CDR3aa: CASSPLGQGADWQYF; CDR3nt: TGTGCCAGCAGCCCCCTTGGACAGGGGGCTGATTGGCAGTACTTC
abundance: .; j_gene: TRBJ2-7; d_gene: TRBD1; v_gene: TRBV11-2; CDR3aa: CASSPGSGTGVFSYEQYF; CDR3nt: TGTGCCAGCAGCCCGGGATCAGGGACAGGGGTATTTTCCTACGAGCAGTACTTC
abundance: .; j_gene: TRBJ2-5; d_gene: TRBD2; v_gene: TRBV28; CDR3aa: CASSCSGRGVEETQYF; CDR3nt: TGTGCCAGCAGCTGTAGCGGGAGGGGAGTAGAGGAGACCCAGTACTTC
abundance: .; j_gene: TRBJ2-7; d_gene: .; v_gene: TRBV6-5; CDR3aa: CASSYSQGRNYEQYF; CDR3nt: TGTGCCAGCAGTTACTCGCAGGGGCGGAACTACGAGCAGTACTTC
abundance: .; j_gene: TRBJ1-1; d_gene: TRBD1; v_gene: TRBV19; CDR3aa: CASRLTDRGADTEAFF; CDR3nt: TGTGCCAGTAGACTAACGGACAGGGGGGCGGACACTGAAGCTTTCTTT
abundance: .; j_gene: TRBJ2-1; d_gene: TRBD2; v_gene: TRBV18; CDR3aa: CASSRGGGPVNEQFF; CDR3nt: TGTGCCAGCTCACGAGGCGGGGGACCCGTGAATGAGCAGTTCTTC
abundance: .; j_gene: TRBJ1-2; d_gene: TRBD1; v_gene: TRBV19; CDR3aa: CASSIAAQGYGYTF; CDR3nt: TGTGCCAGTAGTATAGCGGCACAGGGGTATGGCTACACCTTC
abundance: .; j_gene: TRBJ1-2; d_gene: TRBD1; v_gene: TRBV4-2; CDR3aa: CASSPRQGEGGYTF; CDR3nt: TGTGCCAGCAGCCCCCGACAGGGAGAGGGTGGCTACACCTTC
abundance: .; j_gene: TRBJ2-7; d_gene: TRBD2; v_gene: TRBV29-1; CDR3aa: CSVVAGRDSYEQYF; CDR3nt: TGCAGCGTTGTAGCCGGGAGGGACTCCTACGAGCAGTACTTC
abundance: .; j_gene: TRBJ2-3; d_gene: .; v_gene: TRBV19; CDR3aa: CASSIDETPTSTDTQYF; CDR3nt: TGTGCCAGTAGTATTGACGAGACACCAACTAGCACAGATACGCAGTATTTT
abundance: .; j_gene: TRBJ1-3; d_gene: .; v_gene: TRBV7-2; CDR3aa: CASSLSGNTIYF; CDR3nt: TGTGCCAGCAGCTTATCAGGAAACACCATATATTTT
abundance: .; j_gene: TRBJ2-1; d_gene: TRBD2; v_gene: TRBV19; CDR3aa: CATGSGRDFEQFF; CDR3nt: TGTGCCACCGGCAGCGGGAGAGATTTTGAGCAGTTCTTC
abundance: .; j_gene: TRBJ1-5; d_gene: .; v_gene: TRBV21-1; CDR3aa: CASSKLGRESNQPQHF; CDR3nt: TGTGCCAGCAGCAAATTAGGCAGGGAAAGCAATCAGCCCCAGCATTTT
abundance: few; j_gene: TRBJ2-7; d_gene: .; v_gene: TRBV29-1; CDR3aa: CSAGPGLYEQYF; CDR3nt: TGCAGCGCTGGCCCAGGCCTCTACGAGCAGTACTTC
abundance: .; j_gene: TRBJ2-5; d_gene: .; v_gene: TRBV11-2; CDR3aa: CASSLDLRRDGQKETQYF; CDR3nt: TGTGCCAGCAGCTTAGATCTAAGAAGGGATGGACAGAAAGAGACCCAGTACTTC
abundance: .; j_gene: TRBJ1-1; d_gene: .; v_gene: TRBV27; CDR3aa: CASSLSSLGEAFF; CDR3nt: TGTGCCAGCAGTTTATCCAGCCTAGGTGAAGCTTTCTTT
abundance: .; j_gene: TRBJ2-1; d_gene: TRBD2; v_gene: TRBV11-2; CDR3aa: CASSWPGLAVNEQFF; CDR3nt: TGTGCCAGCAGCTGGCCCGGACTAGCAGTAAATGAGCAGTTCTTC
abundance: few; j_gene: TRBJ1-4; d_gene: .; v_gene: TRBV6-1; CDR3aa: CASSEADEKLFF; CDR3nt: TGTGCCAGCAGTGAAGCCGATGAAAAACTGTTTTTT
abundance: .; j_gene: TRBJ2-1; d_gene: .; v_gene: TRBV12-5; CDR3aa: CASGSPGSLF; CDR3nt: TGTGCTAGTGGCTCTCCAGGTTCACTCTTC